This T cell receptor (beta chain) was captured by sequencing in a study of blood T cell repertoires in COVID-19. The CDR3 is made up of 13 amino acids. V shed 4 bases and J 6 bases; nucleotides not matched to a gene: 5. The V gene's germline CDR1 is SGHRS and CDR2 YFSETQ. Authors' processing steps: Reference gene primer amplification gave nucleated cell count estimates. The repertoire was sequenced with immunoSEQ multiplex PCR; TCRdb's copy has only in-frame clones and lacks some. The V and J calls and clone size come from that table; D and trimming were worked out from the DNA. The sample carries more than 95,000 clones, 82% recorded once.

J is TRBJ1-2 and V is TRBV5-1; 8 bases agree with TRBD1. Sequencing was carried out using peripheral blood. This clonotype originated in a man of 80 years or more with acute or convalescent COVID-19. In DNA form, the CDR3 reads TGCGCCAGCAGCCCGGGACAGGCCGATGGCTACACCTTC. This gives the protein CASSPGQADGYTF.